The 21 T cell receptor beta chains below were found in one sample sequenced in a study of shared clonotypes between healthy human individuals. Produced via immunoSEQ multiplex PCR; TCRdb's table is partial and in-frame only. The sample holds about 2 million clones, roughly 95% seen once. Terminally differentiated effector memory CD45RA+ cells were left out of the naive CD8 fraction, which was CD45RO-negative and positively selected for CCR7. The sample consisted of naive CD8+ T cells sorted from blood. All receptors come from a man in his late teens or twenties in good health.

This sequence joins TRBV5-6 and TRBJ2-1, with 7 bases matching TRBD1. With V trimmed by 0 bases and J by 3 bases, 15 bases remained unmatched. The CDR3 spans 19 residues. Germline V gene sequence: CDR1 SGHDT, CDR2 YYEEEE. Here the CDR3 DNA reads TGTGCCAGCAGCTTGGATGGTCTAGGGGGCCATGGGAACTACAATGAGCAGTTCTTC. It is translated as CASSLDGLGGHGNYNEQFF.

The chain combines TRBV7-9 with TRBJ2-5; 7 positions agree with TRBD2. CDR1 and CDR2 from the germline V gene are SEHNR and FQNEAQ (reference sequence). Unmatched junction bases numbered 3, after V lost 5 bases and J lost 0 bases. The CDR3 runs 14 residues. CDR3 region: CASSKGLNQETQYF. In nucleotides, the CDR3 is TGTGCCAGCAGCAAGGGACTAAACCAAGAGACCCAGTACTTC. Supplemented by reference TRBV7-9 and TRBJ2-5, the full variable domain reads DTGVSQNPRHKITKRGQNVTFRCDPISEHNRLYWYRQTLGQGPEFLTYFQNEAQLEKSRLLSDRFSAERPKGSFSTLEIQRTEQGDSAMYLCASSKGLNQETQYFGPGTRLLVL.

The J gene is TRBJ2-5, the V gene TRBV7-2; weak D call: TRBD2 (6 bases). V was pared by 7 bases and J by 4 bases, with 22 bases between. The CDR3 has 16 amino acids. Germline CDR1 is SGHTA and CDR2 is FQGNSA. CDR3 protein: CASTPTEGFVGETQYF. The DNA for the CDR3 is TGTGCCAGCACCCCGACGGAGGGATTCGTAGGAGAGACCCAGTACTTC.

This chain joins TRBV6-5 and TRBJ2-5; 7 bases fit TRBD2. The CDR3 consists of 15 residues. The germline V gene has CDR1 MNHEY and CDR2 SVGAGI. The J segment lost 2 bases and the V segment lost 7 bases, leaving 10 bases of the junction unmatched. DNA of the CDR3: TGTGCCAGCACCACCGGGACGGGACTACAAGAGACCCAGTACTTC. Translated: CASTTGTGLQETQYF.

The V gene is TRBV5-6, the J gene TRBJ2-7; possible D gene TRBD1, 6 bases. CDR3 length equals 15 residues. The germline CDR1 and CDR2 sequences are SGHDT and YYEEEE. V was cut by 4 bases and J by 4 bases, with 18 bases left in between. The CDR3 bases are TGTGCCAGCAGCCCCCCCCAGGGGCTCGGATACGAGCAGTACTTC. It specifies CASSPPQGLGYEQYF.

This clone has a single count. The chain joins TRBV6-1 to TRBJ2-5; 8 bases map to TRBD1. The ends lost 0 bases at V and 4 bases at J; junction bases unmatched: 13. Germline V gives CDR1 MNHNS, CDR2 SASEGT. The CDR3 spans 18 residues. CDR3 in amino acids: CASSEALWDRRDRETQYF. The CDR3 nucleotides read TGTGCCAGCAGTGAAGCGCTGTGGGACAGGAGGGACCGAGAGACCCAGTACTTC.

This clone is a singleton in its sample. The chain carries TRBV10-2 and TRBJ1-2, with 7 bases identical to TRBD1. This CDR3 spans 16 amino acids. Looked up from germline, CDR1 is WSHSY and CDR2 is SAAADI. Losses at the gene ends were 0 bases for V and 4 bases for J; bases not matched to a gene: 8. The CDR3 nucleotides read TGCGCCAGCAGTGAGTCGGTAGGGGGCAGTGGCTATGGCTACACCTTC. Translation: CASSESVGGSGYGYTF.

CDR3 sequence: CAETGGYGYTF. The CDR3 nucleotides are TGTGCCGAGACAGGGGGCTATGGCTACACCTTC. This chain links TRBV30 with TRBJ1-2; 9 bases align to TRBD1. After removal of 8 bases from V and 4 bases from J, the junction contained 2 bases not matched to a gene. The germline V gene has CDR1 GTSNPN and CDR2 SVGIG (reference sequence). The CDR3 is 11 residues long.

The rearrangement links TRBV30 to TRBJ2-7; the D gene is possibly TRBD2 (6 bases). Trimming left V 5 bases short and J 6 bases short, with 14 bases between. The CDR3 runs 12 residues. Germline CDR1 is GTSNPN and CDR2 is SVGIG (reference sequence). The CDR3 spells CAWEEGSVEQYF. Here the CDR3 DNA reads TGTGCCTGGGAGGAGGGGTCGGTCGAGCAGTACTTC.

This clone was observed a single time. The chain is built from TRBV27 and TRBJ1-2; TRBD1 matches at 9 bases. CDR1 and CDR2 (germline): MNHEY, SMNVEV (reference sequence). The CDR3 length is 15 residues. Unmatched junction bases numbered 5, after V lost 5 bases and J lost 1 base. The CDR3 nucleotides are TGTGCCAGCAGTCCCGGGACAGGGATTAACTATGGCTACACCTTC. It specifies CASSPGTGINYGYTF.

J is TRBJ2-7 and V is TRBV6-6; 7 positions match TRBD2. The junction had 3 bases not matched to a gene; V was cut back by 0 bases and J by 4 bases. The germline V gene has CDR1 MNHNY and CDR2 SVGAGI (reference sequence). The CDR3 covers 14 residues. In nucleotides, the CDR3 is TGTGCCAGCAGTTACTCGGGCGGGAGATACGAGCAGTACTTC. Its translation is CASSYSGGRYEQYF.

The genes are TRBV29-1 and TRBJ1-2; weak D call: TRBD1 (6 bases). V lost 5 bases and J 1 base, leaving 20 bases between the germline ends. Germline CDR1 is SQVTM and CDR2 is ANQGSEA. There are 16 residues in the CDR3. This CDR3 is CSVYGGLAPFNYGYTF. The CDR3 DNA is TGCAGCGTTTACGGGGGCCTTGCCCCCTTTAACTATGGCTACACCTTC.

The chain combines TRBV6-1 with TRBJ2-1; 7 bases map to TRBD1. V shed 6 bases and J 6 bases; nucleotides not matched to a gene: 2. Germline V lookup: CDR1 MNHNS, CDR2 SASEGT. The CDR3 consists of 12 residues. The CDR3 loop reads CASSRQGNEQFF. The DNA of the CDR3 is TGTGCCAGCAGCCGACAGGGCAATGAGCAGTTCTTC.

This clone was found a few times. Other DNA sequences from this sample encode an identical CDR3 as well. The chain couples TRBV9 to TRBJ2-2; the match to TRBD2 covers 12 bases. CDR3 length equals 16 residues. V gave up 4 bases and J gave up 3 bases; unmatched junction bases: 4. CDR1 is SGDLS and CDR2 is YYNGEE in the germline V gene. The CDR3 DNA follows: TGTGCCAGCAGCCCCGGACTAGCGGGATACACCGGGGAGCTGTTTTTT. Its protein product is CASSPGLAGYTGELFF.

The chain links TRBV6-6 to TRBJ2-5; possible D gene TRBD1, 6 bases. Germline CDR1 MNHNY, CDR2 SVGAGI (reference sequence). CDR3 length: 14 residues. The V and J ends lost 5 bases and 2 bases respectively, with 12 bases between them. The CDR3 sequence: CASSDPTGQETQYF. The CDR3 DNA is TGTGCCAGCAGTGACCCGACAGGACAAGAGACCCAGTACTTC.

This sequence joins TRBV7-3 and TRBJ2-7; D perhaps matches TRBD2 (5 bases). Between the trimmed V and J ends, which lost 4 bases and 3 bases, there was a span of 10 bases. In germline, CDR1 is SGHTA, CDR2 FQGTGA. The length of the CDR3 is 13 residues. The CDR3 loop reads CASSSNEGYEQYF. The DNA for the CDR3 is TGTGCCAGCAGCTCAAATGAGGGCTACGAGCAGTACTTC.

The rearrangement joins TRBV14 to TRBJ1-2, with D maybe TRBD1 (6 bases). CDR1 SGHDN and CDR2 FVKESK come from the germline V gene. The CDR3 is 16 amino acids. V was shortened by 4 bases and J by 7 bases, with 22 bases between the two germline ends. CDR3 in amino acids: CASSPEVQGFGGGYTF. The CDR3 DNA reads TGTGCCAGCAGCCCCGAAGTACAGGGCTTTGGAGGTGGCTACACCTTC. Drawing the rest from reference TRBV14 and TRBJ1-2, the complete variable domain is EAGVTQFPSHSVIEKGQTVTLRCDPISGHDNLYWYRRVMGKEIKFLLHFVKESKQDESGMPNNRFLAERTGGTYSTLKVQPAELEDSGVYFCASSPEVQGFGGGYTFGSGTRLTVV.

The J gene is TRBJ2-2, the V gene TRBV27; D is unclear. The V gene lost 7 bases and the J gene lost 2 bases, with 17 bases spanning the gap. CDR1 MNHEY and CDR2 SMNVEV come from the germline V gene (reference sequence). This CDR3 contains 16 residues. The CDR3, as DNA: TGTGCCAGCACCGCGATAAGGGAACTTAACACCGGGGAGCTGTTTTTT. As protein: CASTAIRELNTGELFF.

This clone appeared a single time. The sample carries other DNA sequences with the same CDR3. The V gene is TRBV5-6, the J gene TRBJ2-5, with a tentative D call TRBD2 (5 bases). The V and J ends lost 2 bases and 5 bases respectively, with 10 bases between them. CDR1 is SGHDT, CDR2 YYEEEE, per germline. The CDR3 runs to 13 residues. The CDR3 DNA reads TGTGCCAGCAGCTTAGGAGGAGGCGAGACCCAGTACTTC. Its translation is CASSLGGGETQYF.

The chain uses TRBV11-3 and TRBJ2-1; D gene uncertain. Trimming cost V 5 bases and J 2 bases, with 13 bases left between them. The CDR3 runs to 15 residues. Looked up from germline, CDR1 is SGHNT and CDR2 is YENEEA. CDR3 amino acids: CASSQSRYTYNEQFF. CDR3 nucleotides: TGTGCCAGCAGCCAATCTAGATATACCTACAATGAGCAGTTCTTC.

The chain uses TRBV29-1 and TRBJ2-1; possible D gene TRBD2, 6 bases. The length of the CDR3 is 15 residues. Between the trimmed V and J ends, which lost 5 bases and 4 bases, there was a span of 18 bases. CDR1 is SQVTM, CDR2 ANQGSEA, per germline. The CDR3 region has the DNA TGCAGCGTTCGACCCGGGACGGGAGTTTACAATGAGCAGTTCTTC. Encoded protein: CSVRPGTGVYNEQFF.